This TCR beta chain was observed in a study of graft-versus-host responses after intestinal transplantation. General study points: Early post-transplant declines in HvG were associated with peak levels of circulating GvH clones. Allografts carried high graft-versus-host to host-versus-graft clonal ratios in patients having graft-donor T cell macrochimerism.

This clone appeared a few times. Its antigen is unidentified. Germline V gene lookup returns CDR1 MGHRA and CDR2 YSYEKL. This CDR3 is built from 13 residues. Trimming removed 4 bases at V and 6 bases at J, with 13 bases between. Using immunoSEQ multiplex PCR, the repertoire was profiled, and TCRdb retains in-frame clones only, with some absent. The sample has some 23,000 clones, 82% seen once; the top ten hold around 0.92%. The receptor was isolated from a human donor who was the organ donor for an intestinal transplant. Specimen: unstimulated CD8+ T cells sorted from spleen or lymph node cells, collected before transplant. V and J are TRBV4-1 and TRBJ2-7, with D tentatively TRBD2 (6 bases). The CDR3 sequence: CASSRQEGREQYF. CDR3 bases: TGCGCCAGCAGCCGCCAGGAGGGCCGCGAGCAGTACTTC.